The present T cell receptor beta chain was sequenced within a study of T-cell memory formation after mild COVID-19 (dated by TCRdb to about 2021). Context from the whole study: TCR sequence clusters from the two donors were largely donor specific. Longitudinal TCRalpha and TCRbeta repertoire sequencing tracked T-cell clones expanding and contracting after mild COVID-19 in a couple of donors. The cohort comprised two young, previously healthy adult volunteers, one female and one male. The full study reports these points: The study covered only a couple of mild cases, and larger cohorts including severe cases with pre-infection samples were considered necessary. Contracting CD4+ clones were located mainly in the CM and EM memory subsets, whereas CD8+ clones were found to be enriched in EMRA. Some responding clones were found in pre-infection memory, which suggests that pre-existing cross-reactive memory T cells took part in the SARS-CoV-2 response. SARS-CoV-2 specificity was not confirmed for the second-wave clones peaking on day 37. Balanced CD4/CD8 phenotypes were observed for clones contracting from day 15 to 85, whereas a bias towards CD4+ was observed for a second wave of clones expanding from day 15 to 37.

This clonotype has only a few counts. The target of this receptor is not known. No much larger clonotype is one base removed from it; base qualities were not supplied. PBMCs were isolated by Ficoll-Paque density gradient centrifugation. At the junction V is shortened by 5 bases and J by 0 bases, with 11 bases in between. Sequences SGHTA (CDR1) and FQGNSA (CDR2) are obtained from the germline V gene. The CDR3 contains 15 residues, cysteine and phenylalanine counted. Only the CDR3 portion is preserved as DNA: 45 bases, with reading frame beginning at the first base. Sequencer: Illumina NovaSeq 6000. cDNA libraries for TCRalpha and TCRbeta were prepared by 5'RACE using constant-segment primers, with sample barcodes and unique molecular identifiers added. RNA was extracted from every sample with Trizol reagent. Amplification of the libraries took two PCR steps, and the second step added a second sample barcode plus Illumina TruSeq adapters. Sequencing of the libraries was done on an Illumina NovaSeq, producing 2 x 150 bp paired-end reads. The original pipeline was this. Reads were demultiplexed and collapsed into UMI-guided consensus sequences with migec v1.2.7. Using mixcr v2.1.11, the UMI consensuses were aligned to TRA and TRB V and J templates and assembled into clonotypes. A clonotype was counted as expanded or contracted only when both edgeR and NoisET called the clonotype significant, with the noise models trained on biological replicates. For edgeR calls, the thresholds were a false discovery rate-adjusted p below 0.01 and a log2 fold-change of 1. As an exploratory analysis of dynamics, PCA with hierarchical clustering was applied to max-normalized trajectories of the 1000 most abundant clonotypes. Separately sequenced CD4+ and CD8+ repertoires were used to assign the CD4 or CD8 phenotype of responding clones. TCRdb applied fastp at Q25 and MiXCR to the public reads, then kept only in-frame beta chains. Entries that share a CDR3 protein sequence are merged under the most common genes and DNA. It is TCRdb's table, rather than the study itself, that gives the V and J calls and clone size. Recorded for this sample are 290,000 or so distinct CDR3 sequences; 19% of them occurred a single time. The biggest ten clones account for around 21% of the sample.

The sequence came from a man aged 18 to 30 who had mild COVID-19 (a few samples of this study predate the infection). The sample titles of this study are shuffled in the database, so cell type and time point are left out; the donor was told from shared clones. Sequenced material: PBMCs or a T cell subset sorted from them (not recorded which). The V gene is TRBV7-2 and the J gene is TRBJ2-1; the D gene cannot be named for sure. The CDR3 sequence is CASSPDGFSYNEQFF. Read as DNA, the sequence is TGTGCCAGCAGCCCTGACGGTTTCTCCTACAATGAGCAGTTCTTC. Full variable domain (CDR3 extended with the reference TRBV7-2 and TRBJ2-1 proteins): GAGVSQSPSNKVTEKGKDVELRCDPISGHTALYWYRQSLGQGLEFLIYFQGNSAPDKSGLPSDRFSAERTGGSVSTLTIQRTQQEDSAVYLCASSPDGFSYNEQFFGPGTRLTVL.